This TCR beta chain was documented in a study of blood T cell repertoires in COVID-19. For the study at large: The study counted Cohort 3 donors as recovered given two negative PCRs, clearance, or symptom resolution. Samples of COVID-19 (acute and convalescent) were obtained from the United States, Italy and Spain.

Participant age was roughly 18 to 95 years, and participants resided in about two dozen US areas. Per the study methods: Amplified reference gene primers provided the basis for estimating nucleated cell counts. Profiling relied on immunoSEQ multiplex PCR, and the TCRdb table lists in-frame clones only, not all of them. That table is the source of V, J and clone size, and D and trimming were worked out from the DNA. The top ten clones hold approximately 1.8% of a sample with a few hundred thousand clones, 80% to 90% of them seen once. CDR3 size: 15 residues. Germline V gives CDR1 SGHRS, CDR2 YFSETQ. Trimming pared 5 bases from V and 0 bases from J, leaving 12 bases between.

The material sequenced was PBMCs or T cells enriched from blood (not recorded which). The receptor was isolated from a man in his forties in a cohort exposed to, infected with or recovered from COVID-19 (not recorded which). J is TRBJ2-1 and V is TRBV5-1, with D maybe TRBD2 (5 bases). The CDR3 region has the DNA TGCGCCAGCAGAATTAGCGTCCTCTCCTACAATGAGCAGTTCTTC. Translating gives CASRISVLSYNEQFF.